This T cell receptor beta chain was captured by sequencing in a study of blood T cell repertoires in COVID-19. Study background: The origin of the acute and convalescent COVID-19 samples was the United States, Italy and Spain. Sources were T cells, B-cell-depleted T cells, or PBMCs; the material itself was cDNA or gDNA.

This CDR3 is 15 amino acids long. CDR1 and CDR2 from the germline V gene are SGHNT and YYREEE (reference sequence). V gave up 1 base and J gave up 7 bases, with 15 bases separating them. Under the authors' procedure: Nucleated cell number was recorded as an estimate derived from reference gene primer amplification. The protocol was immunoSEQ multiplex PCR, while the TCRdb copy is restricted to in-frame clones and leaves out a portion. V, J and clone size are those of that table, while D and trimming were read from the DNA. The sample contains tens of thousands of clones, roughly 84% of which appear only once.

The source is a man between 65 and 85 years old with acute or convalescent COVID-19. The sample was peripheral blood. The J gene is TRBJ2-1, the V gene TRBV5-4; D possibly corresponds to TRBD1 (6 bases). CDR3 in DNA: TGTGCCAGCAGCTTGTACAGGGATGAACCAAATGAGCAGTTCTTC. Translating it yields CASSLYRDEPNEQFF.